Listed below are T cell receptor beta chains from one sample, sequenced in a study of OX40 agonist ivuxolimab in advanced cancers. Here immunoSEQ multiplex PCR was the method, and the copy in TCRdb shows in-frame clones only, minus some. The repertoire includes 35,000 to 40,000 clones, roughly four fifths of them detected once, and 15% to 20% sits in the top ten. Specimen: CD4+ or CD8+ T cells sorted from blood, collected in a trial of the OX40 agonist ivuxolimab. These receptors all stem from an adult with an advanced solid tumor such as melanoma, head and neck, liver or kidney cancer. The CDR3 runs from the conserved cysteine through the conserved F or W. Fields, in order: clone size, V gene, J gene, D gene, CDR3 DNA, CDR3 protein. The D gene is left open where the match is weak. A row's size may be missing; if present it is once, few, many or a size class.

clone size: NA; V gene: TRBV7-9; J gene: TRBJ2-3; D gene: TRBD2; CDR3 DNA: TGTGCCAGCAGCTTAGCGGCGCTAGCGGGGGTCTCTAGCACAGATACGCAGTATTTT; CDR3 protein: CASSLAALAGVSSTDTQYF
clone size: NA; V gene: TRBV11-3; J gene: TRBJ2-7; D gene: NA; CDR3 DNA: TGTGCCAGCAGCCCGCCCGAGTTGGAGGGTTACGAGCAGTACTTC; CDR3 protein: CASSPPELEGYEQYF
clone size: NA; V gene: TRBV7-9; J gene: TRBJ2-7; D gene: TRBD2; CDR3 DNA: TGTGCCAGCAGCCCTACTAGCGGGGGGACCCCTTACGAGCAGTACTTC; CDR3 protein: CASSPTSGGTPYEQYF
clone size: NA; V gene: TRBV6-5; J gene: TRBJ2-1; D gene: TRBD2; CDR3 DNA: TGTGCCAGCAGTGCCGGACTAGCGGGTTACAATGAGCAGTTCTTC; CDR3 protein: CASSAGLAGYNEQFF
clone size: NA; V gene: TRBV28; J gene: TRBJ1-5; D gene: NA; CDR3 DNA: TGTGCCAGCACTCAAATCTGGGGAGGTATCAATCAGCCCCAGCATTTT; CDR3 protein: CASTQIWGGINQPQHF
clone size: NA; V gene: TRBV27; J gene: TRBJ2-7; D gene: NA; CDR3 DNA: TGTGCCAGCAGTTTAACCCTGACTGGTTCCGAGCAGTACTTC; CDR3 protein: CASSLTLTGSEQYF
clone size: NA; V gene: TRBV11-3; J gene: TRBJ2-2; D gene: NA; CDR3 DNA: TGTGCCAGCAGCTTAGATGGATATTACACGAACACCGGGGAGCTGTTTTTT; CDR3 protein: CASSLDGYYTNTGELFF
clone size: medium-sized; V gene: TRBV28; J gene: TRBJ1-4; D gene: NA; CDR3 DNA: TGTGCCAGCAGTTTGGCGAGCGGGCCTAATGAAAAACTGTTTTTT; CDR3 protein: CASSLASGPNEKLFF
clone size: NA; V gene: TRBV7-6; J gene: TRBJ1-4; D gene: TRBD1; CDR3 DNA: TGTGCCAGCAGCTCCTGGACAGGGCTGAATGAAAAACTGTTTTTT; CDR3 protein: CASSSWTGLNEKLFF
clone size: NA; V gene: TRBV9; J gene: TRBJ2-7; D gene: TRBD1; CDR3 DNA: TGTGCCAGCAGCACAACTCAGGGGGCAGAGGAGCAGTACTTC; CDR3 protein: CASSTTQGAEEQYF
clone size: NA; V gene: TRBV27; J gene: TRBJ2-6; D gene: NA; CDR3 DNA: TGTGCCAGCAGTTTAGGGGCAGGCTCTGGGGCCAACGTCCTGGCTTTC; CDR3 protein: CASSLGAGSGANVLAF
clone size: NA; V gene: TRBV5-4; J gene: TRBJ2-1; D gene: TRBD2; CDR3 DNA: TGTGCCAGCAGGGAGGGACTAGCGGGGGCCAATGAGCAGTTCTTC; CDR3 protein: CASREGLAGANEQFF
clone size: once; V gene: TRBV11-2; J gene: TRBJ1-1; D gene: TRBD1; CDR3 DNA: TGTGCCAGCAGCCTTGGGACAGCCCTTGAAGCTTTCTTT; CDR3 protein: CASSLGTALEAFF
clone size: NA; V gene: TRBV12-5; J gene: TRBJ2-7; D gene: TRBD2; CDR3 DNA: TGTGCTAGTGGTTTGGCGTATCGGGGAGGGGTGGCCAGCTCCTACGAGCAGTACTTC; CDR3 protein: CASGLAYRGGVASSYEQYF
clone size: NA; V gene: TRBV13; J gene: TRBJ2-7; D gene: NA; CDR3 DNA: TGTGCCAGCAGCTTAGTCTACGAGCAGTACTTC; CDR3 protein: CASSLVYEQYF
clone size: few; V gene: TRBV11-3; J gene: TRBJ1-1; D gene: NA; CDR3 DNA: TGTGCCAGCAGCCCAGGATTGGGAGCTTTCTTT; CDR3 protein: CASSPGLGAFF
clone size: NA; V gene: TRBV2; J gene: TRBJ2-2; D gene: TRBD2; CDR3 DNA: TGTGCCAGCAGTGAAGAATGGCGGGGGGGCACCGGGGAGCTGTTTTTT; CDR3 protein: CASSEEWRGGTGELFF
clone size: NA; V gene: TRBV21-1; J gene: TRBJ2-7; D gene: NA; CDR3 DNA: TGTGCCAGCAGCCCCCGAGAGGGACTAGCGGGAGGAAGGGACGAGCAGTACTTC; CDR3 protein: CASSPREGLAGGRDEQYF
clone size: NA; V gene: TRBV27; J gene: TRBJ2-3; D gene: TRBD1; CDR3 DNA: TGTGCCAGCAGTTTAGGGACAGGGAGTGGGACCACAGATACGCAGTATTTT; CDR3 protein: CASSLGTGSGTTDTQYF
clone size: NA; V gene: TRBV7-9; J gene: TRBJ2-1; D gene: NA; CDR3 DNA: TGTGCCAGCAGCCAGGACTGGAAATACAATGAGCAGTTCTTC; CDR3 protein: CASSQDWKYNEQFF
clone size: few; V gene: TRBV6-4; J gene: TRBJ2-3; D gene: TRBD2; CDR3 DNA: TGTGCCAGCGCTGAGGGAAGCGGGGGGGCAACAGATACGCAGTATTTT; CDR3 protein: CASAEGSGGATDTQYF
clone size: NA; V gene: TRBV5-6; J gene: TRBJ2-7; D gene: TRBD2; CDR3 DNA: TGTGCCAGCAGCTTGGTGGCTAGCGGGATGTACGAGCAGTACTTC; CDR3 protein: CASSLVASGMYEQYF
clone size: NA; V gene: TRBV5-1; J gene: TRBJ2-7; D gene: NA; CDR3 DNA: TGCGCCAGCAGCTTGAGGTCGGACTTCGCCTGGGAGCAGTACTTC; CDR3 protein: CASSLRSDFAWEQYF
clone size: few; V gene: TRBV5-6; J gene: TRBJ2-7; D gene: NA; CDR3 DNA: TGTGCCAGCAGTTACAAGGGGTACGCATTCTCCTACGAGCAGTACTTC; CDR3 protein: CASSYKGYAFSYEQYF
clone size: NA; V gene: TRBV6-4; J gene: TRBJ1-5; D gene: NA; CDR3 DNA: TGTGCCAGACCTGACGAACTGAATCAGCCCCAGCATTTT; CDR3 protein: CARPDELNQPQHF
clone size: NA; V gene: TRBV10-1; J gene: TRBJ1-6; D gene: TRBD1; CDR3 DNA: TGCGCCAGCAGCGGCGACAGGGGAAATTCACCCCTCCACTTT; CDR3 protein: CASSGDRGNSPLHF
clone size: NA; V gene: TRBV7-9; J gene: TRBJ2-2; D gene: TRBD2; CDR3 DNA: TGTGCCAGCAGCCCCGAAGGTACAGCGGGAGAGTCCGGGGAGCTGTTTTTT; CDR3 protein: CASSPEGTAGESGELFF
clone size: NA; V gene: TRBV11-2; J gene: TRBJ2-1; D gene: TRBD1; CDR3 DNA: TGTGCCAGCAGCTTAGGCCCAGGGGGCGATTGGGAGCAGTTCTTC; CDR3 protein: CASSLGPGGDWEQFF
clone size: NA; V gene: TRBV12-5; J gene: TRBJ2-3; D gene: NA; CDR3 DNA: TGTGCTAGTGGGTTAGGTCCGAGAGATACGCAGTATTTT; CDR3 protein: CASGLGPRDTQYF
clone size: NA; V gene: TRBV7-6; J gene: TRBJ2-1; D gene: TRBD2; CDR3 DNA: TGTGCCAGCAGCTTAGTCTCTCCAGCGGGAGGGCGCTACAATGAGCAGTTCTTC; CDR3 protein: CASSLVSPAGGRYNEQFF
clone size: NA; V gene: TRBV27; J gene: TRBJ1-5; D gene: NA; CDR3 DNA: TGTGCCAGCAGATTCGGGACCGCGAATCAGCCCCAGCATTTT; CDR3 protein: CASRFGTANQPQHF
clone size: NA; V gene: TRBV6-1; J gene: TRBJ2-3; D gene: NA; CDR3 DNA: TGTGCCAGCAGTGAAGGGGGGGCTCTCACAGATACGCAGTATTTT; CDR3 protein: CASSEGGALTDTQYF
clone size: few; V gene: TRBV5-6; J gene: TRBJ1-2; D gene: NA; CDR3 DNA: TGTGCCAGCAGCTTCCTGTACCTTAACTATGGCTACACCTTC; CDR3 protein: CASSFLYLNYGYTF
clone size: NA; V gene: TRBV7-2; J gene: TRBJ1-1; D gene: NA; CDR3 DNA: TGTGCCAGCAGCTTAGCAGTAGTCAGACCCACTGAAGCTTTCTTT; CDR3 protein: CASSLAVVRPTEAFF
clone size: NA; V gene: TRBV9; J gene: TRBJ1-3; D gene: NA; CDR3 DNA: TGTGCCAGCAGCGGGGACTTCTCTGGAAACACCATATATTTT; CDR3 protein: CASSGDFSGNTIYF
clone size: NA; V gene: TRBV4-2; J gene: TRBJ1-5; D gene: TRBD1; CDR3 DNA: TGTGCCAGCAGCCTGAGACAAGACAGGGTCAATCAGCCCCAGCATTTT; CDR3 protein: CASSLRQDRVNQPQHF
clone size: NA; V gene: TRBV7-8; J gene: TRBJ1-1; D gene: NA; CDR3 DNA: TGTGCCAGCAGCTTTTCGGACAGTGAAGCTTTCTTT; CDR3 protein: CASSFSDSEAFF
clone size: NA; V gene: TRBV6-9; J gene: TRBJ1-1; D gene: NA; CDR3 DNA: TGTGCCACGCAGGAGAAACGGCAGCTGGTTCGCGCTGAAGCTTTCTTT; CDR3 protein: CATQEKRQLVRAEAFF
clone size: NA; V gene: TRBV11-3; J gene: TRBJ2-3; D gene: NA; CDR3 DNA: TGTGCCAGCAGCTTAGTAGCTAGCACAGATACGCAGTATTTT; CDR3 protein: CASSLVASTDTQYF
clone size: few; V gene: TRBV14; J gene: TRBJ2-1; D gene: NA; CDR3 DNA: TGTGCCAGCAGCCAAGGGGGTGAGCAGTTCTTC; CDR3 protein: CASSQGGEQFF
clone size: NA; V gene: TRBV28; J gene: TRBJ1-2; D gene: NA; CDR3 DNA: TGTGCCAGCAGTCGCGGCAGGGTGTCTCATGGCTACACCTTC; CDR3 protein: CASSRGRVSHGYTF
clone size: NA; V gene: TRBV2; J gene: TRBJ1-6; D gene: TRBD1; CDR3 DNA: TGTGCCAGCAGGGGGACAGGGCCTAGCTCCTATAATTCACCCCTCCACTTT; CDR3 protein: CASRGTGPSSYNSPLHF
clone size: few; V gene: TRBV29-1; J gene: TRBJ2-2; D gene: NA; CDR3 DNA: TGCAGCGCTGGGTCGGCCGGGGAGCTGTTTTTT; CDR3 protein: CSAGSAGELFF
clone size: NA; V gene: TRBV6-6; J gene: TRBJ2-7; D gene: NA; CDR3 DNA: TGTGCCAGCAGTTATAGCGTAAACTACGAGCAGTACTTC; CDR3 protein: CASSYSVNYEQYF
clone size: NA; V gene: TRBV5-1; J gene: TRBJ1-5; D gene: NA; CDR3 DNA: TGCGCCAGCAAAACCCTCCGGGGCACTCTCAATCAGCCCCAGCATTTT; CDR3 protein: CASKTLRGTLNQPQHF
clone size: NA; V gene: TRBV2; J gene: TRBJ2-7; D gene: NA; CDR3 DNA: TGTGCCAGCAGGGAGGCAGGGGCGTACGAGCAGTACTTC; CDR3 protein: CASREAGAYEQYF
clone size: NA; V gene: TRBV18; J gene: TRBJ2-1; D gene: TRBD1; CDR3 DNA: TGTGCCAGCTCACCACCGGAGCCAGGGGGTGAGCAGTTCTTC; CDR3 protein: CASSPPEPGGEQFF
clone size: NA; V gene: TRBV6-5; J gene: TRBJ2-2; D gene: NA; CDR3 DNA: TGTGCCAGCAGTTACTCCGTGGGAGCGAACACCGGGGAGCTGTTTTTT; CDR3 protein: CASSYSVGANTGELFF
clone size: NA; V gene: TRBV5-6; J gene: TRBJ2-3; D gene: NA; CDR3 DNA: TGTGCCAGCAGCTTTGAGCAGGGTATGACAGATACGCAGTATTTT; CDR3 protein: CASSFEQGMTDTQYF
clone size: NA; V gene: TRBV5-1; J gene: TRBJ2-2; D gene: NA; CDR3 DNA: TGCGCCAGCAGCGGGACCGGGACACGGATTGGCGGGGAGCTGTTTTTT; CDR3 protein: CASSGTGTRIGGELFF
clone size: once; V gene: TRBV10-3; J gene: TRBJ1-2; D gene: NA; CDR3 DNA: TGTGCCATCAGTGAGTTAGAGGGGACCTATGGCTACACCTTC; CDR3 protein: CAISELEGTYGYTF
clone size: NA; V gene: TRBV4-1; J gene: TRBJ1-6; D gene: NA; CDR3 DNA: TGCGCCAGCAGCCATCAAGTGGCGGGCCAGGGGTCGACTTCACCCCTCCACTTT; CDR3 protein: CASSHQVAGQGSTSPLHF
clone size: NA; V gene: TRBV7-9; J gene: TRBJ1-2; D gene: NA; CDR3 DNA: TGTGCCAGCAGCTTAGTAACAGCTGATGGCTACACCTTC; CDR3 protein: CASSLVTADGYTF
clone size: NA; V gene: TRBV11-1; J gene: TRBJ2-7; D gene: NA; CDR3 DNA: TGTGCCAGCAGCCGAGACTACGAGCAGTACTTC; CDR3 protein: CASSRDYEQYF
clone size: few; V gene: TRBV7-8; J gene: TRBJ2-7; D gene: TRBD2; CDR3 DNA: TGTGCCAGCAGCATCCCGCTAGCGGGGGGGCCTCACGAGCAGTACTTC; CDR3 protein: CASSIPLAGGPHEQYF
clone size: NA; V gene: TRBV11-3; J gene: TRBJ1-1; D gene: NA; CDR3 DNA: TGTGCCAGCAGCGCTCCAACAGGGTCCCACACTGAAGCTTTCTTT; CDR3 protein: CASSAPTGSHTEAFF